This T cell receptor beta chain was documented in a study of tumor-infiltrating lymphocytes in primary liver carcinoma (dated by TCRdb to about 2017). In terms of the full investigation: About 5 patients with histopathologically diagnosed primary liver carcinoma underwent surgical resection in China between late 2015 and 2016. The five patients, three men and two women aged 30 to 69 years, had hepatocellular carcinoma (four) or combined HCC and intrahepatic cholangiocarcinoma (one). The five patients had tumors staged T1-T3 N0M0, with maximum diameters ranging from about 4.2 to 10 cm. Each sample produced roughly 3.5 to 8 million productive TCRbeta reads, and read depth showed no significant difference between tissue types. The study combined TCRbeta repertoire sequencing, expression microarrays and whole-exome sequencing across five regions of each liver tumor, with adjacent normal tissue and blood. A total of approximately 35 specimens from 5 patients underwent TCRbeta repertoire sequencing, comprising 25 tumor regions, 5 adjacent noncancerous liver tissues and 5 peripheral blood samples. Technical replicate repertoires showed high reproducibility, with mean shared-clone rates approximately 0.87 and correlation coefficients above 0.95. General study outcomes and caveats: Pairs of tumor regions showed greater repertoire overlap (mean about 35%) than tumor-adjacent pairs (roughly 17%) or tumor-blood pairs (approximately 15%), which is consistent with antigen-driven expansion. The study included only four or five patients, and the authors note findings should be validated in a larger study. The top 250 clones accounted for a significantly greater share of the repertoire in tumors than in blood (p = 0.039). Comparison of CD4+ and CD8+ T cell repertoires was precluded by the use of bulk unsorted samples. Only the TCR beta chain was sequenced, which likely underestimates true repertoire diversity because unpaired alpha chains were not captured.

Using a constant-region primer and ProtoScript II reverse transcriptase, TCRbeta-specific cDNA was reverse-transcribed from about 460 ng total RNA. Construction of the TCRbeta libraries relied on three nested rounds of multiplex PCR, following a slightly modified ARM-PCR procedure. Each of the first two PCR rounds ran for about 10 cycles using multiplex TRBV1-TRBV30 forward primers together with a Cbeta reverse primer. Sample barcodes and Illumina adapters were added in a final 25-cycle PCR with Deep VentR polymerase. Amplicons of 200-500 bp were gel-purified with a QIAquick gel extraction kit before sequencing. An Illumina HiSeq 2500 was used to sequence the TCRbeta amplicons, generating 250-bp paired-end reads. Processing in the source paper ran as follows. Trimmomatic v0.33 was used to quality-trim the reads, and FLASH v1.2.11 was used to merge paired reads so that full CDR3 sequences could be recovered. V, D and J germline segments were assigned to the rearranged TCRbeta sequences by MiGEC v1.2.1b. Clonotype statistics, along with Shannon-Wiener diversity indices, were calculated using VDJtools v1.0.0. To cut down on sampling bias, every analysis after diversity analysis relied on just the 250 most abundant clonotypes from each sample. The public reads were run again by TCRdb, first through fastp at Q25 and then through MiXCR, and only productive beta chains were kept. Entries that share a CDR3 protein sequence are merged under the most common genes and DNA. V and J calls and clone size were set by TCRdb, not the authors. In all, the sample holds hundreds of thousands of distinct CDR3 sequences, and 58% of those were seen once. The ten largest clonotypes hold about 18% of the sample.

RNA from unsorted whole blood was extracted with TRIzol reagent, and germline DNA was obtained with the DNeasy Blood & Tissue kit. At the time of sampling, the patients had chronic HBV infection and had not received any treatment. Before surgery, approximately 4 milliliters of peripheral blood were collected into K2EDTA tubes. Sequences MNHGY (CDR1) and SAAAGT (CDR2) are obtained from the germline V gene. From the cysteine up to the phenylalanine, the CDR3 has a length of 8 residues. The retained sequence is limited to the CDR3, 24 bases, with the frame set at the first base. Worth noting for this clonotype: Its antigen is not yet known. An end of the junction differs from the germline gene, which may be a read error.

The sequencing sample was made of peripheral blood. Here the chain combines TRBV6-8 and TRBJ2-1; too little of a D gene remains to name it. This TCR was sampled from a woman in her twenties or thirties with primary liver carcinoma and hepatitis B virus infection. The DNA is TGTGCCGGCAGTTCTAAGTTCTTC. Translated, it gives CAGSSKFF.